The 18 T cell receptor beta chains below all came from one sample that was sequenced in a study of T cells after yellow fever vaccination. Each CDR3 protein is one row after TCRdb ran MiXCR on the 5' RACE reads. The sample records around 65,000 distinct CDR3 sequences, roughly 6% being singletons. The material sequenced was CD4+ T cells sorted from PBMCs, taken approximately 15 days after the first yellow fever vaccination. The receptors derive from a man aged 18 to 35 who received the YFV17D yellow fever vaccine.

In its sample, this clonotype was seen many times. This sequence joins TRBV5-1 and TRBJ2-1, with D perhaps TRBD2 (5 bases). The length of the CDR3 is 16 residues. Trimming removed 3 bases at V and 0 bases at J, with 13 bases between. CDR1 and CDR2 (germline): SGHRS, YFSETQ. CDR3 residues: CASSSRGHPSYNEQFF. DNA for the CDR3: TGCGCCAGCAGCTCCAGAGGGCACCCCTCCTACAATGAGCAGTTCTTC.

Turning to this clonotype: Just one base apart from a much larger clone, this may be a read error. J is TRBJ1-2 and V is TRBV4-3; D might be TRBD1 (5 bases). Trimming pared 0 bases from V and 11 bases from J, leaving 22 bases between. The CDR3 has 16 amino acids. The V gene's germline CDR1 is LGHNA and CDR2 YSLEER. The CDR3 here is CASSQEGAGSVKRYTF. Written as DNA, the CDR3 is TGCGCCAGCAGCCAAGAAGGGGCAGGGAGCGTCAAAAGATACACCTTC.

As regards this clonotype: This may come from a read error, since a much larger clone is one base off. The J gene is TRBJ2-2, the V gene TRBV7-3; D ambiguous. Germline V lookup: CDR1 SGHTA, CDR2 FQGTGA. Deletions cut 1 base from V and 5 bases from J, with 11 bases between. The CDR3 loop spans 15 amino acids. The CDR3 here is CASSLNSHVTGELFF. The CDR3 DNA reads TGTGCCAGCAGCTTAAATTCTCACGTAACCGGGGAGCTGTTTTTT.

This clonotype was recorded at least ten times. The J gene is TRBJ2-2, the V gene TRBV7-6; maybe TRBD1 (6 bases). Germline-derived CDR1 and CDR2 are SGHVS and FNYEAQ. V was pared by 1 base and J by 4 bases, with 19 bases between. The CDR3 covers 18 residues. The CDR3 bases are TGTGCCAGCAGCTTAGGAACAGGGATTACGGCGAGCACCGGGGAGCTGTTTTTT. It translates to CASSLGTGITASTGELFF. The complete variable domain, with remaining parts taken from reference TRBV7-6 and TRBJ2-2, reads GAGVSQSPRYKVTKRGQDVALRCDPISGHVSLYWYRQALGQGPEFLTYFNYEAQQDKSGLPNDRFSAERPEGSISTLTIQRTEQRDSAMYRCASSLGTGITASTGELFFGEGSRLTVL.

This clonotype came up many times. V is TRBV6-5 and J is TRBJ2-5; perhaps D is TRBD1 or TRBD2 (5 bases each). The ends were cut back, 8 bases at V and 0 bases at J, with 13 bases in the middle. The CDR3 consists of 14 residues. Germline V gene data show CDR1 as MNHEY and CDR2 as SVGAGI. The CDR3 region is CASRDRMYQETQYF. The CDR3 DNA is TGTGCCAGCCGGGACCGTATGTACCAAGAGACCCAGTACTTC.

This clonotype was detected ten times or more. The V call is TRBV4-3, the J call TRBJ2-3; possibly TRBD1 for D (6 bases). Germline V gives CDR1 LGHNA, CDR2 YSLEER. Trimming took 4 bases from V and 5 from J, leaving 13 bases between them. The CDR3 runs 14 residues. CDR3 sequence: CASSPRGQKDTQYF. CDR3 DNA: TGCGCCAGCAGCCCAAGAGGACAGAAAGATACGCAGTATTTT.

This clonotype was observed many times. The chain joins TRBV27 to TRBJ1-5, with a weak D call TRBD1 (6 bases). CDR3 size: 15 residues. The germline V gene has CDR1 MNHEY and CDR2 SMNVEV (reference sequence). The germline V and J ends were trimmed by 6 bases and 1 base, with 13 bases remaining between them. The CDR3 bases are TGTGCCAGCAGACCAATACAGGGCAGCAATCAGCCCCAGCATTTT. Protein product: CASRPIQGSNQPQHF.

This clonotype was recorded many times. CDR3 bases: TGTGCCAGCAGCTTAGCGGTGCAGGGTGTCTATGGCTACACCTTC. It specifies CASSLAVQGVYGYTF. The chain recombines TRBV7-2 with TRBJ1-2; possible D gene TRBD1, 5 bases. The germline V gene has CDR1 SGHTA and CDR2 FQGNSA. CDR3 size: 15 residues. V lost 0 bases, J lost 4 bases, and 12 bases lay in between.

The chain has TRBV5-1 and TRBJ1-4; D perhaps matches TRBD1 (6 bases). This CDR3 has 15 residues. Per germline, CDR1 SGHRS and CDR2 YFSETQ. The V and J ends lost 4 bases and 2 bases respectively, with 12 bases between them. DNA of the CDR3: TGCGCCAGCAGCCTGAGGGGGGTCACTAATGAAAAACTGTTTTTT. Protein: CASSLRGVTNEKLFF.

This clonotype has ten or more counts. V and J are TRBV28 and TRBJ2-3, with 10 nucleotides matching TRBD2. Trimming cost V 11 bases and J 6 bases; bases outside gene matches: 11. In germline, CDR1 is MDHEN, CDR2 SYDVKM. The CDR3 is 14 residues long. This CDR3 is CAVGSGGAGDTQYF. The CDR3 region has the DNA TGTGCCGTCGGAAGCGGGGGGGCGGGCGATACGCAGTATTTT.

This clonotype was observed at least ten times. Here the CDR3 reads CASSLVMGTDTQYF. CDR3 DNA sequence: TGCGCCAGCAGCTTGGTTATGGGCACAGATACGCAGTATTTT. V gene TRBV5-1 combines with J gene TRBJ2-3; unclear D gene. Germline CDR1 SGHRS, CDR2 YFSETQ. V lost 0 bases and J 1 base, leaving 6 bases between the germline ends. This CDR3 has 14 amino acids.

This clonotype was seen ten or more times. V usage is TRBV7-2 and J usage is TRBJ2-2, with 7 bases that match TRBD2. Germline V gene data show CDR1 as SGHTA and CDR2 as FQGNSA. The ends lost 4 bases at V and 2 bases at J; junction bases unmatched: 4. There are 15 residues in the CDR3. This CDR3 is CASSSGGRNTGELFF. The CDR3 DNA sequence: TGTGCCAGCAGCTCGGGGGGAAGAAACACCGGGGAGCTGTTTTTT.

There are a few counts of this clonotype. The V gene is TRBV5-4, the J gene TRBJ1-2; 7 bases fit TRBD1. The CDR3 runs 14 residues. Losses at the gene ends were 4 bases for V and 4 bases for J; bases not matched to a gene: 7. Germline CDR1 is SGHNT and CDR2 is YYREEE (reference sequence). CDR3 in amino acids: CASSRDSLFYGYTF. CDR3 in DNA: TGTGCCAGCAGCAGGGACAGCCTCTTCTATGGCTACACCTTC.

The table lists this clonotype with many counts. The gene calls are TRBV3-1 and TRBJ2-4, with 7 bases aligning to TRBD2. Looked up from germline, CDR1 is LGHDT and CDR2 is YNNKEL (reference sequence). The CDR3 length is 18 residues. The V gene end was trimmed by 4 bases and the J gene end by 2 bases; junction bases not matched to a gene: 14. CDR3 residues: CASSLSRRGVMSKNIQYF. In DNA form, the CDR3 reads TGTGCCAGCAGCCTCTCTCGACGGGGGGTGATGTCCAAAAACATTCAGTACTTC.

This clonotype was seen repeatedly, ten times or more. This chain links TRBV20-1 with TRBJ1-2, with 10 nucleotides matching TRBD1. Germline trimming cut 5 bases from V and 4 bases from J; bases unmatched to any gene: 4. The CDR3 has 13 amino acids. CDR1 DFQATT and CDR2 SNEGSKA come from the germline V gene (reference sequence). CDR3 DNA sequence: TGCAGTGCTGCGAGACAGGGGGCCTATGGCTACACCTTC. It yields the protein CSAARQGAYGYTF.

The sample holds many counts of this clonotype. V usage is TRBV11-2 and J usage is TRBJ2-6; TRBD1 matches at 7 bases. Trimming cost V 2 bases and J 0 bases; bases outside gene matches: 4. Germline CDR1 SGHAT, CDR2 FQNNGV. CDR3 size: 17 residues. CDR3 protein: CASSLRQGVSGANVLTF. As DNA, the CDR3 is TGTGCCAGCAGCTTAAGACAGGGCGTCTCTGGGGCCAACGTCCTGACTTTC.

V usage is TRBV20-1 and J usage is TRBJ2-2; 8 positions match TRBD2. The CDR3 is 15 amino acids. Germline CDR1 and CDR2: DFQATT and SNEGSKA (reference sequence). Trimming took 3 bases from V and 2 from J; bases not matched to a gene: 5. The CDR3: CSASKRGKNTGELFF. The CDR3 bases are TGCAGTGCTAGTAAGCGGGGGAAAAACACCGGGGAGCTGTTTTTT.

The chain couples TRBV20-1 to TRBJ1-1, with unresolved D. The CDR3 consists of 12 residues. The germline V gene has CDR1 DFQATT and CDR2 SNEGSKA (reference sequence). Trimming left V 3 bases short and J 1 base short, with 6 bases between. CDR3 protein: CSARPANTEAFF. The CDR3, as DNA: TGCAGTGCTAGGCCGGCGAACACTGAAGCTTTCTTT.